This TCR beta chain was sequenced during a study of metastatic and nonmetastatic thyroid tumors. The wider study: Repertoires from malignant and benign thyroid patients were compared across blood and tumor or nodule tissue. Study-level results: Malignant tumors reportedly showed significantly higher TCR beta diversity than benign nodules in both blood and tumor.

V was trimmed by 11 bases and J by 7 bases, leaving 18 bases between them. CDR1 is MNHNS and CDR2 is SASEGT in the germline V gene. The CDR3 has 12 amino acids. A remark on this clone: Its antigen remains unidentified.

Per the original methods: It was from CDR3 differences across clinicopathological groups that a distant-metastasis classifier for papillary thyroid cancer was built. TCRdb reanalyzed the PCR reads with MiXCR. The authors' filters were not applied to this entry. Of around 8,400 clones listed, 44% were seen once; the top ten hold roughly 33%. Every patient underwent thyroid surgery untreated. The sample consisted of tumor tissue. This receptor was taken from a male donor with papillary thyroid cancer or a benign thyroid nodule (not recorded which). Some clones in this sample may be carry-over from other donors' samples. The chain couples TRBV6-1 to TRBJ2-7; D call uncertain. Here the CDR3 reads CAVKTPLREQYF. The DNA of the CDR3 is TGTGCCGTTAAAACCCCCCTAAGGGAGCAGTACTTC.